Listed here are 9 T cell receptor beta chains from one sample, sequenced in a study of CD8 T cells in ankylosing spondylitis. Study observations and caveats: A TCR beta motif made of fewer than 10 highly homologous variants seemed typical of ankylosing spondylitis blood.

Via MiXCR, TCRdb re-called the 5' RACE reads, giving one row per CDR3 protein. Here the sample spans about 220,000 distinct CDR3 sequences, just under 7.5% being singletons. Their target antigens are unknown. The sequenced sample was blood, either unsorted or a sorted T cell fraction (not recorded which). These receptors all come from a male donor with ankylosing spondylitis.

The table lists this clonotype with many counts. The chain joins TRBV12-3 or TRBV12-4 to TRBJ1-1, with a weak D call TRBD1 (5 bases). V was pared by 3 bases and J by 10 bases, with 15 bases between. The CDR3 is 13 amino acids. CDR3: CASSFRPVGAAFF. In DNA form, the CDR3 reads TGTGCCAGCAGTTTTAGGCCAGTCGGGGCAGCTTTCTTT.

This clonotype was observed many times. The V and J genes are TRBV4-3 and TRBJ2-7; D unresolved. V lost 0 bases to trimming and J lost 3 bases, with 12 bases between them. CDR1 is LGHNA, CDR2 YSLEER, per germline. This CDR3 is 15 amino acids long. In DNA form, the CDR3 reads TGCGCCAGCAGCCAAGATCCGGGCAGTTACTACGAGCAGTACTTC. Translation gives CASSQDPGSYYEQYF.

The rearrangement uses TRBV4-3 and TRBJ2-3; 8 positions match TRBD1. The CDR3 is 17 amino acids. V gave up 0 bases and J gave up 2 bases; unmatched junction bases: 7. The V gene's germline CDR1 is LGHNA and CDR2 YSLEER. CDR3 in DNA: TGCGCCAGCAGCCAAGAACCCGGACAGGGTTTCACAGATACGCAGTATTTT. Its translation is CASSQEPGQGFTDTQYF.

This clonotype was observed many times. The chain uses TRBV6-1 and TRBJ2-1; 8 bases map to TRBD2. Per the germline V gene, CDR1 is MNHNS and CDR2 is SASEGT. J was trimmed by 0 bases and V by 6 bases; bases with no gene match: 7. This CDR3 region has 16 residues. The chain's CDR3 is CASRGLSGTSYNEQFF. CDR3 bases: TGTGCCAGCAGGGGACTTAGCGGGACCTCCTACAATGAGCAGTTCTTC.

This clonotype was counted at least ten times. The V gene is TRBV10-2, the J gene TRBJ2-1; TRBD2 matches 8 bases. CDR1 is WSHSY, CDR2 SAAADI, per germline. Losses at the gene ends were 7 bases for V and 6 bases for J; bases not matched to a gene: 5. The length of the CDR3 is 13 residues. DNA for the CDR3: TGCGCCAGCAAGGTAGCGGGGTCCAATGAGCAGTTCTTC. Amino acids: CASKVAGSNEQFF.

This clonotype was detected many times. This chain connects TRBV27 to TRBJ2-2, with 10 bases identical to TRBD1. Losses at the gene ends were 4 bases for V and 9 bases for J; bases not matched to a gene: 11. The CDR3 runs 16 residues. Germline loops: CDR1 MNHEY, CDR2 SMNVEV (reference sequence). CDR3 loop: CASSSLKDRGPWELFF. The CDR3 coding sequence is TGTGCCAGCAGTTCCTTGAAAGACAGGGGGCCTTGGGAGCTGTTTTTT.

A few counts support this clonotype. The J gene is TRBJ1-5, the V gene TRBV10-3; D not resolved. Trimming removed 4 bases from V and 7 bases from J, with 8 bases in between. This CDR3 has 12 amino acids. Germline-derived CDR1 and CDR2 are ENHRY and SYGVKD. CDR3 loop: CAISGGGQPQHF. The CDR3 DNA is TGTGCCATCAGTGGGGGAGGGCAGCCCCAGCATTTT.

CDR3: CASSVGSGSGDEQFF. CDR3 in DNA: TGTGCCAGCAGCGTAGGCAGCGGAAGTGGGGATGAGCAGTTCTTC. The J gene is TRBJ2-1, the V gene TRBV9; a weak D match, TRBD2 (5 bases). This CDR3 region has 15 residues. The V end was cut by 0 bases, the J end by 8 bases, with 15 bases between. Germline V gene lookup returns CDR1 SGDLS and CDR2 YYNGEE.

This clonotype was counted a few times. This sequence joins TRBV18 and TRBJ2-3, with D possibly being TRBD2 (5 bases). V was trimmed by 6 bases and J by 2 bases, leaving 18 bases between them. Germline V lookup: CDR1 KGHSH, CDR2 LQKENI. This CDR3 contains 16 residues. CDR3: CASSILGGGYTDTQYF. In DNA, the CDR3 is TGTGCCAGCTCTATCCTTGGTGGAGGCTACACAGATACGCAGTATTTT.